Listed below are T cell receptor beta chains from one sample, sequenced in a study of shared clonotypes between healthy human individuals. TCRdb's table, derived via immunoSEQ multiplex PCR, lists solely in-frame clones and lacks some. This table has about 1 million clones, about four fifths appearing once. Sequencing was carried out using memory CD4+ T cells from PBMCs. The source of these receptors is a man aged 18-30 years in good health. Some clones in this sample may be carry-over from other donors' samples. CDR3s include the opening cysteine and the closing phenylalanine or tryptophan. Each record gives: J gene, V gene, clone size, D gene, CDR3 protein, CDR3 DNA. D genes are given only for firm matches. The size entry is marked missing in some rows and otherwise reads once, few, many or a size class.

>TRBJ1-1|TRBV5-1|.|.
CASSWNAMNTEAFF
TGCGCCAGCAGCTGGAACGCCATGAACACTGAAGCTTTCTTT
>TRBJ2-6|TRBV10-3|.|TRBD2
CAIGLAGSGANVLTF
TGTGCCATCGGATTAGCGGGCTCTGGGGCCAACGTCCTGACTTTC
>TRBJ2-2|TRBV29-1|few|.
CSGANREGTGELFF
TGCAGTGGAGCGAACAGGGAGGGGACCGGGGAGCTGTTTTTT
>TRBJ2-5|TRBV5-1|.|.
CASSLGQGETQYF
TGCGCCAGCAGCTTGGGCCAGGGAGAGACCCAGTACTTC
>TRBJ2-7|TRBV28|.|.
CASSPGQSNEQYF
TGTGCCAGCAGTCCCGGACAGAGTAACGAGCAGTACTTC
>TRBJ2-1|TRBV7-3|.|TRBD2
CASSLLAGISYNEQFF
TGTGCCAGCAGCTTACTAGCGGGCATCTCCTACAATGAGCAGTTCTTC
>TRBJ2-7|TRBV7-2|.|.
CASSLSASEIYEQYF
TGTGCCAGCAGCTTATCCGCTAGCGAGATTTACGAGCAGTACTTC
>TRBJ1-1|TRBV5-1|.|.
CASGGLNTEAFF
TGCGCCAGCGGGGGCCTGAACACTGAAGCTTTCTTT
>TRBJ2-5|TRBV7-9|.|.
CASSFRQPQETQYF
TGTGCCAGCAGCTTTCGACAGCCTCAAGAGACCCAGTACTTC
>TRBJ2-2|TRBV7-9|.|.
CASSLGSSTGELFF
TGTGCCAGCAGCTTGGGGAGTTCCACCGGGGAGCTGTTTTTT